This TCR beta chain was obtained from a study of PD-1 blockade in classical Hodgkin lymphoma. Relapse was seen in all patients after autologous stem cell transplantation, and brentuximab vedotin exposure was variable. The V gene's germline CDR1 is LNHDA and CDR2 SQIVND (reference sequence). Trimming stripped 3 bases from V and 0 bases from J, with 15 bases between. The CDR3 has 17 residues. The assay was immunoSEQ multiplex PCR, and TCRdb's table has in-frame clones only and misses some. Among about 9,900 clones listed, about 90% were seen once. The gene calls are TRBV19 and TRBJ1-3; D remains unclear. The source of this sequence is a human donor with classical Hodgkin lymphoma. The sequencing used peripheral blood mononuclear cells (PBMCs), collected at baseline. CDR3 residues: CASSILVGRISGNTIYF. The CDR3 bases are TGTGCCAGTAGTATCTTGGTCGGGCGGATCTCTGGAAACACCATATATTTT.